This T cell receptor (beta chain) was profiled in a study of blood T cell repertoires in COVID-19. The repertoire was sequenced with immunoSEQ multiplex PCR; TCRdb's copy has only in-frame clones and lacks some. Of approximately 210,000 clones in the sample, around 85% were seen once. The CDR3 spans 15 residues. Germline trimming cut 1 base from V and 2 bases from J; bases unmatched to any gene: 3. Germline V gives CDR1 SGHTA, CDR2 FQGNSA. This clone has only one observation. Source material: peripheral blood. The clonotype originates from a man aged 40-55 years with acute or convalescent COVID-19. The chain is built from TRBV7-2 and TRBJ2-7; 9 bases fit TRBD2. CDR3 region: CASSLVAGGTYEQYF. The CDR3 DNA sequence: TGTGCCAGCAGCTTAGTTGCGGGGGGGACCTACGAGCAGTACTTC.